This passage covers 5 T cell receptor beta chains from one sample sequenced in a study of T cells after yellow fever vaccination. MiXCR, applied by TCRdb to the 5' RACE reads, yields one record per CDR3 protein. The data hold some 500,000 distinct CDR3 sequences, with roughly 14% observed a single time. Source: PBMCs, taken on the day of the yellow fever booster vaccination. The origin of the receptors is a man aged 30 to 45 who received the YFV17D yellow fever vaccine.

This chain uses TRBV29-1 with TRBJ1-1; 7 nucleotides match TRBD1. The germline CDR1 and CDR2 sequences are SQVTM and ANQGSEA. Trimming cost V 7 bases and J 0 bases; bases outside gene matches: 5. The CDR3 loop spans 13 amino acids. The CDR3 DNA reads TGCAGCGCCCAGACAGGGATGAACACTGAAGCTTTCTTT. It codes for CSAQTGMNTEAFF.

This clonotype was counted only a few times. The J gene is TRBJ2-2, the V gene TRBV29-1; possible D gene TRBD2, 6 bases. Trimming shortened V by 6 bases and J by 0 bases, and 11 bases separated the two germline ends. The CDR3 has 14 amino acids. Germline loops: CDR1 SQVTM, CDR2 ANQGSEA. CDR3 coding DNA: TGCAGCGTGAGGGGCGGGACGAACACCGGGGAGCTGTTTTTT. This gives the protein CSVRGGTNTGELFF.

In this sample, this clonotype turned up a few times. The CDR3 nucleotides are TGTGCCAGCAGCCGACGGCCGGACAGCCAAGAGACCCAGTACTTC. Residues: CASSRRPDSQETQYF. This rearrangement joins TRBV13 to TRBJ2-5, with D tentatively TRBD1 (6 bases). V was trimmed by 5 bases and J by 1 base, leaving 14 bases between them. This CDR3 region has 15 residues. Germline V gene sequence: CDR1 PRHDT, CDR2 FYEKMQ (reference sequence).

The genes are TRBV21-1 and TRBJ2-1; TRBD2 is the table's D call, not checked against the DNA. TRBV21-1 is termed a pseudogene. CDR3 size: 15 residues. The CDR3 region is CASADTSGRFNEQFF. CDR3 DNA sequence: TGTGCCAGCGCAGATACTAGCGGGAGATTTAATGAGCAGTTCTTC.

This clonotype was observed many times. The rearrangement joins TRBV12-3 or TRBV12-4 to TRBJ2-1; 14 nucleotides agree with TRBD2. V dropped 6 bases and J dropped 7; count of bases not matched to a gene: 5. The CDR3 is 15 residues long. The chain's CDR3 is CASSLGLAGVNEQFF. For the CDR3, the DNA is TGTGCCAGCAGCCTGGGACTAGCGGGAGTAAATGAGCAGTTCTTC.